Listed below are T cell receptor beta chains from one sample, sequenced in a study of Ad26.COV2.S vaccination and SARS-CoV-2 variants. The repertoire was sequenced with immunoSEQ multiplex PCR; TCRdb's copy has only in-frame clones and lacks some. The table shows more than 300,000 clones, with 85% occurring only once. The source was peripheral blood, collected in a trial of Ad26.COV2.S vaccine versus placebo. Receptors were obtained from a person between 18 and 65 years old who received the Ad26.COV2.S COVID-19 vaccine or a placebo. Each CDR3 is given with its conserved first and last residue. D genes are given only for firm matches. Only some rows state a clone size, as once, few, many or a class for expanded clones.

abundance,v_gene,d_gene,j_gene,CDR3nt,CDR3aa
once,TRBV3-1/TRBV3-2,TRBD1,TRBJ1-2,TGTGCCAGCAGCGCGACAGGGACCTATGGCTACACCTTC,CASSATGTYGYTF
NA,TRBV27,NA,TRBJ2-7,TGTGCCAGCAGTTTAGCCGCTGGGGTAGGCGAGCAGTACTTC,CASSLAAGVGEQYF
NA,TRBV28,NA,TRBJ2-5,TGTGCCAGCAGTTTACCGGGGCTACAAGAGACCCAGTACTTC,CASSLPGLQETQYF
NA,TRBV7-9,NA,TRBJ2-3,TGTGCCAGCAGCTTATTGTCTGCAGATACGCAGTATTTT,CASSLLSADTQYF
NA,TRBV10-3,TRBD1,TRBJ2-7,TGTGCCATCAGCAAGACAGGGCTCGTCCACGAGCAGTACTTC,CAISKTGLVHEQYF
few,TRBV14,NA,TRBJ1-1,TGTGCCAGCAGCCAAGCCTATAGAGTGAACACTGAAGCTTTCTTT,CASSQAYRVNTEAFF
NA,TRBV18,TRBD1,TRBJ1-2,TGTGCCAGCTCATCACAACAGGGGGCGTGGGACTATGGCTACACCTTC,CASSSQQGAWDYGYTF
NA,TRBV7-2,NA,TRBJ1-4,TGTGCCAGCAGCTTAACATCCGTCAGGGAAAAACTGTTTTTT,CASSLTSVREKLFF
NA,TRBV27,NA,TRBJ2-5,TGTGCCAGCAGTTTATCAGGGTGGGAGACCCAGTACTTC,CASSLSGWETQYF
NA,TRBV5-4,TRBD1,TRBJ1-4,TGTGCCAGCAGCTTGGGTCCCGGGACAGGGATTGAAAAACTGTTTTTT,CASSLGPGTGIEKLFF
NA,TRBV6-6,NA,TRBJ2-1,TGTGCCAGCAGTCCCCGCAATGAGCAGTTCTTC,CASSPRNEQFF
NA,TRBV21-1,NA,TRBJ2-5,TGTGCCAGCAGCCCCAACAAGGGGGCTGGGGAGGAGACCCAGTACTTC,CASSPNKGAGEETQYF
NA,TRBV5-8,TRBD1,TRBJ1-1,TGTGCCAGCAGCGGAGGACAGGGGGGTTGGTATTCCACTGAAGCTTTCTTT,CASSGGQGGWYSTEAFF
NA,TRBV5-5,TRBD1,TRBJ2-7,TGTGCCAGCAGCTTGTCAGAGTGGGGACAGAGATACGAGCAGTACTTC,CASSLSEWGQRYEQYF
once,TRBV24-1,NA,TRBJ2-1,TGTGCCACCAGTGAGGGAGTAAACGATGAGCAGTTCTTC,CATSEGVNDEQFF
NA,TRBV15,NA,TRBJ2-3,TGTGCCACCAGCAGTGCCAGACAGCCCACAGATACGCAGTATTTT,CATSSARQPTDTQYF
NA,TRBV5-1,TRBD1,TRBJ2-7,TGCGCCAGCAGCTTGGGGACAGGTGGATACGAGCAGTACTTC,CASSLGTGGYEQYF
NA,TRBV12-3/TRBV12-4,TRBD1,TRBJ1-2,TGTGCCAGCAGGGACAGGGGGCTCTATGGCTACACCTTC,CASRDRGLYGYTF
NA,TRBV9,TRBD1,TRBJ2-1,TGTGCCAGCAGCGCCTACTCAGGGGGCCGCTACAATGAGCAGTTCTTC,CASSAYSGGRYNEQFF
NA,TRBV11-2,NA,TRBJ2-3,TGTGCCAGCAGCTTAGATTTTGGAGATACGCAGTATTTT,CASSLDFGDTQYF
few,TRBV7-9,TRBD1,TRBJ1-6,TGTGCCAGCACCTCACAGGGGGCACCCCTCCACTTT,CASTSQGAPLHF
NA,TRBV28,TRBD1,TRBJ1-5,TGTGCCAGCAGTCTACCGGGACAGGCCTATCAGCCCCAGCATTTT,CASSLPGQAYQPQHF
NA,TRBV7-6,TRBD2,TRBJ2-2,TGTGCCAGCAGCTTACTAGCGGGGACGACCGGGGAGCTGTTTTTT,CASSLLAGTTGELFF
once,TRBV30,NA,TRBJ2-7,TGTGCCTGGAGTGTTGGGGGATACGAGCAGTACTTC,CAWSVGGYEQYF
NA,TRBV28,NA,TRBJ1-5,TGTGCCACCGAATCCCTACATAGCAATCAGCCCCAGCATTTT,CATESLHSNQPQHF
NA,TRBV11-1,NA,TRBJ1-1,TGTGCCAGCACCCAGTGGGGGGCCACTGAAGCTTTCTTT,CASTQWGATEAFF
NA,TRBV24-1,NA,TRBJ1-5,TGTGCCACCAGTGATTCCGGACAGCAGCCCCAGCATTTT,CATSDSGQQPQHF
NA,TRBV10-1,TRBD1,TRBJ1-1,TGCGCCAGTCCCTCAGGGGGCTGGACTGAAGCTTTCTTT,CASPSGGWTEAFF
NA,TRBV15,TRBD2,TRBJ2-6,TGTGCCACCAGCAGACAGGGACTAGCGGGGGCTGGGGCCAACGTCCTGACTTTC,CATSRQGLAGAGANVLTF
once,TRBV11-3,NA,TRBJ2-7,TGTGCCAGCAGCTTAGAAAGCGGCGGACGGGACGAGCAGTACTTC,CASSLESGGRDEQYF
NA,TRBV4-1,NA,TRBJ1-5,TGCGCCAGCAGCCTAATTATAAATCAGCCCCAGCATTTT,CASSLIINQPQHF
NA,TRBV3-1/TRBV3-2,TRBD2,TRBJ2-6,TGTGCCAGCAGCCTTAACGGGGGGGGCGCCCCTGGGGCCAACGTCCTGACTTTC,CASSLNGGGAPGANVLTF
NA,TRBV12-3/TRBV12-4,NA,TRBJ2-5,TGTGCCAGCAGTTTCTCGGGGAAGGGGGCCCAGTACTTC,CASSFSGKGAQYF
NA,TRBV7-2,NA,TRBJ1-6,TGTGCCAGCAGCCCCCGAGGGGGGAGCGCCCTCCACTTT,CASSPRGGSALHF
few,TRBV28,NA,TRBJ2-1,TGTGCCAGCAGTGCCTCGGGGGGCAGCTCCTACAATGAGCAGTTCTTC,CASSASGGSSYNEQFF
NA,TRBV7-8,TRBD1,TRBJ2-1,TGTGCCAGCAGCTTAGCGGTAGGGGGCTTTTCAAATGAGCAGTTCTTC,CASSLAVGGFSNEQFF